The next 19 T cell receptor beta chains were all read from a single sample in a study of T cells in Graves' hyperthyroidism and ophthalmopathy. Amplified TCR beta CDR3 regions came from RNA transcripts. When the TCR CDR3 underwent first-round RT-PCR, the HTBI primer set was used. TCRdb used MiXCR to reprocess the multiplex PCR reads, holding one entry per CDR3 protein. Of more than 300,000 distinct CDR3 sequences listed, roughly a sixth are singletons. The material sequenced was blood. The receptors originated from a woman aged 25 to 39 with Graves' hyperthyroidism that later progressed to Graves' ophthalmopathy.

V is TRBV5-1 and J is TRBJ1-2; tentative D call: TRBD1 (5 bases). The germline V gene has CDR1 SGHRS and CDR2 YFSETQ. Trimming pared 4 bases from V and 0 bases from J, leaving 19 bases between. This CDR3 spans 17 amino acids. The DNA for the CDR3 is TGCGCCAGCAGCATAGGGGAGGTAGACCCACCTAACTATGGCTACACCTTC. It specifies CASSIGEVDPPNYGYTF.

The chain carries TRBV4-2 and TRBJ1-1; tentative D call: TRBD1 (6 bases). V shed 0 bases and J shed 4 bases, with 12 bases lying between them. The CDR3 extends over 15 amino acids. Germline CDR1 and CDR2: LGHNA and YNFKEQ. CDR3 in DNA: TGTGCCAGCAGCCAAGACCCACAGGGTTCCACTGAAGCTTTCTTT. It translates to CASSQDPQGSTEAFF.

The J gene is TRBJ2-1, the V gene TRBV7-8; maybe TRBD2 (7 bases). CDR1 SGHVS and CDR2 FQNEAQ come from the germline V gene. With 3 bases removed from V and 9 bases from J, the gap between germline ends came to 12 bases. The CDR3 consists of 13 residues. CDR3 sequence reads: CASSLAGAGEQFF. As DNA, the CDR3 is TGTGCCAGCAGCTTGGCGGGGGCTGGTGAGCAGTTCTTC.

This clonotype occurred many times. The rearrangement links TRBV12-3 or TRBV12-4 to TRBJ1-1; TRBD1 aligns across 7 bases. The junction had 10 bases not matched to a gene; V was cut back by 6 bases and J by 0 bases. The CDR3 totals 16 residues. The CDR3 loop is CASRDREEFMNTEAFF. The CDR3 DNA reads TGTGCCAGCAGAGACAGGGAGGAGTTCATGAACACTGAAGCTTTCTTT.

This clonotype was counted between two and nine times. The chain carries TRBV19 and TRBJ2-6, with D unresolved. CDR1 is LNHDA and CDR2 is SQIVND in the germline V gene (reference sequence). The CDR3 loop spans 15 amino acids. The V gene lost 7 bases and the J gene lost 0 bases, with 10 bases spanning the gap. CDR3 residues: CASTPWDSGANVLTF. The CDR3, as DNA: TGTGCCAGTACCCCATGGGACTCTGGGGCCAACGTCCTGACTTTC. Supplemented by reference TRBV19 and TRBJ2-6, the full variable domain reads DGGITQSPKYLFRKEGQNVTLSCEQNLNHDAMYWYRQDPGQGLRLIYYSQIVNDFQKGDIAEGYSVSREKKESFPLTVTSAQKNPTAFYLCASTPWDSGANVLTFGAGSRLTVL.

At least ten counts were recorded for this clonotype. The rearrangement uses TRBV2 and TRBJ2-7; tentative D call: TRBD2 (6 bases). The V end lost 6 bases, the J end lost 1 base, and 10 bases lay between the germline ends. The CDR3 has 13 residues. The germline V gene has CDR1 SNHLY and CDR2 FYNNEI. CDR3 amino acids: CASSAGTSYEQYF. CDR3 coding DNA: TGTGCCAGCAGCGCAGGGACTTCCTACGAGCAGTACTTC.

There are many counts of this clonotype. The V gene is TRBV12-3 or TRBV12-4, the J gene TRBJ1-5; unclear D gene. Trimming cost V 5 bases and J 0 bases, with 20 bases left between them. The length of the CDR3 is 18 residues. The CDR3 nucleotides read TGTGCCAGCAGTAAACCAACTTCGAGCGATTATAGCAATCAGCCCCAGCATTTT. Translation: CASSKPTSSDYSNQPQHF.

Concerning this clonotype itself: A read error may account for a junction end that differs from germline. The chain joins TRBV4-1 to TRBJ1-1, with TRBD1 identical over 7 bases. Germline CDR1 is MGHRA and CDR2 is YSYEKL. The CDR3 is made up of 18 amino acids. The CDR3 nucleotides read TGCGCCAGCAGCCTACAGGCAGGGGGGATGGGACAGAACACTGAAGCTCTCTTT. Amino acids: CASSLQAGGMGQNTEALF.

The chain links TRBV14 to TRBJ1-6; a weak D match, TRBD1 (6 bases). The germline gives CDR1 SGHDN, CDR2 FVKESK. This CDR3 is built from 12 residues. With 4 bases removed from V and 15 bases from J, the gap between germline ends came to 13 bases. DNA of the CDR3: TGTGCCAGCAGCCCAAGGACAGCCATCCTCCACTTT. This codes for CASSPRTAILHF.

This clonotype was counted only a few times. The V call is TRBV28, the J call TRBJ2-7, with D perhaps TRBD1 or TRBD2 (5 bases each). This CDR3 region has 15 residues. V was trimmed by 0 bases and J by 2 bases, leaving 11 bases between them. Germline CDR1 and CDR2: MDHEN and SYDVKM. The DNA of the CDR3 is TGTGCCAGCAGTTTATGGGGCAGGGAGCCCTACGAGCAGTACTTC. It translates to CASSLWGREPYEQYF.

This sequence joins TRBV7-9 and TRBJ2-3; 7 bases fit TRBD1. From germline, CDR1 is SEHNR and CDR2 FQNEAQ (reference sequence). Germline trimming cut 5 bases from V and 3 bases from J; bases unmatched to any gene: 5. This CDR3 comprises 14 residues. CDR3 nucleotides: TGTGCCAGCAGCCCGATGACAGGGACAGATACGCAGTATTTT. It codes for CASSPMTGTDTQYF.

This clonotype has ten or more counts. The V and J genes are TRBV28 and TRBJ1-4, with TRBD1 identical over 7 bases. The CDR3 has 12 amino acids. Trimming took 6 bases from V and 5 from J; bases not matched to a gene: 0. Germline V CDR1 and CDR2: MDHEN, SYDVKM. The CDR3: CASRTGNEKLFF. The CDR3 DNA reads as TGTGCCAGCAGGACAGGGAATGAAAAACTGTTTTTT.

This clonotype has only a few counts. A junction boundary mismatches the germline segment, possibly from a read error. This sequence joins TRBV5-5 and TRBJ1-2, with a weak D call TRBD1 (5 bases). The CDR3 sequence is 18 residues long. Looked up from germline, CDR1 is SGHKS and CDR2 is YYEKEE (reference sequence). The CDR3 here is CASRLGLKEGHINYGYTF. The CDR3 DNA sequence: TGTGCCAGCAGGTTGGGGCTGAAGGAAGGACACATAAACTATGGCTACACCTTC.

This chain connects TRBV5-1 to TRBJ1-1; a weak D match, TRBD1 (5 bases). Germline V gives CDR1 SGHRS, CDR2 YFSETQ. This CDR3 region has 15 residues. The V gene lost 1 base and the J gene lost 4 bases, with 14 bases spanning the gap. CDR3 DNA sequence: TGCGCCAGCAGCTTGTATCCCGGGGGTGGCACTGAAGCTTTCTTT. Its translation: CASSLYPGGGTEAFF. The full variable domain, completed using reference TRBV5-1 and TRBJ1-1, is KAGVTQTPRYLIKTRGQQVTLSCSPISGHRSVSWYQQTPGQGLQFLFEYFSETQRNKGNFPGRFSGRQFSNSRSEMNVSTLELGDSALYLCASSLYPGGGTEAFFGQGTRLTVV.

This clonotype was picked up many times. The chain employs TRBV7-2 and TRBJ2-7; a weak D match, TRBD1 (5 bases). This CDR3 has 13 amino acids. Germline V gives CDR1 SGHTA, CDR2 FQGNSA. V was clipped by 5 bases and J by 1 base, with 9 bases between them. The CDR3 nucleotides are TGTGCCAGCAGCCGAGACAGATCCTACGAGCAGTACTTC. This codes for CASSRDRSYEQYF.

J is TRBJ2-7 and V is TRBV6-2 or TRBV6-3; D may be TRBD2 (5 bases). Looked up from germline, CDR1 is MNHEY and CDR2 is SVGEGT. V was trimmed by 5 bases and J by 3 bases, leaving 11 bases between them. This CDR3 comprises 13 residues. Here the CDR3 DNA reads TGTGCCAGCAGTAAACTAGAAAGCTACGAGCAGTACGTC. This translates into CASSKLESYEQYV.

This clonotype came up a few times. The chain recombines TRBV19 with TRBJ2-1, with 11 bases matching TRBD2. The CDR3 is made up of 15 amino acids. From germline, CDR1 is LNHDA and CDR2 SQIVND (reference sequence). Trimming cost V 5 bases and J 7 bases; bases outside gene matches: 7. CDR3 in amino acids: CASSRWLAGGNEQFF. The CDR3 DNA sequence: TGTGCCAGTAGTCGGTGGCTAGCGGGAGGTAATGAGCAGTTCTTC.

This clonotype was detected many times. The chain carries TRBV7-8 and TRBJ1-3; no clear D. CDR3 size: 15 residues. Germline CDR1 reads SGHVS; CDR2 reads FQNEAQ. The ends were cut back, 5 bases at V and 0 bases at J, with 11 bases in the middle. This CDR3 is CASSPHIASGNTIYF. The CDR3 DNA sequence: TGTGCCAGCAGCCCTCACATAGCCTCTGGAAACACCATATATTTT.

The chain employs TRBV27 and TRBJ2-5, with D hard to call. Germline assignment: CDR1 MNHEY and CDR2 SMNVEV (reference sequence). Trimming pared 1 base from V and 4 bases from J, leaving 10 bases between. The CDR3 length is 14 residues. The CDR3 sequence: CASSLFADGETQYF. The CDR3 region has the DNA TGTGCCAGCAGTTTATTTGCGGACGGAGAGACCCAGTACTTC.